This T cell receptor beta chain was obtained from a study of blood T cells in healthy people across ages. Study as a whole: Template switching caught about one barcoded beta molecule for each two T cells. Study results and limitations: Estimated diversity that came from one million T cells was considered an underestimate. Unsorted PBMC material precluded a definitive naive versus antigen-experienced comparison.

A remark on this clonotype: Its specificity is not known.

Primers used in a second PCR of roughly 6 to 11 cycles were a sample-barcoded 5' primer and a J-beta primer mix. All samples gave at least 2.5 million CDR3-containing paired-end reads. From the 5' RACE reads, TCRdb called clonotypes with MiXCR, one entry per CDR3 protein. This table has 1.5 million to 2 million distinct CDR3 sequences, 28% appearing once. Germline CDR1 reads SGDLS; CDR2 reads YYNGEE. Losses at the gene ends were 3 bases for V and 10 bases for J; bases not matched to a gene: 10. The CDR3 runs to 15 residues. This sequence originates from a woman between 25 and 40 years old in good health. The J gene is TRBJ2-1, the V gene TRBV9; 10 bases fit TRBD2. Source material: blood. CDR3 in amino acids: CASSELRIAGGEQFF. The DNA for the CDR3 is TGTGCCAGCAGCGAGTTGAGGATAGCGGGAGGCGAGCAGTTCTTC.